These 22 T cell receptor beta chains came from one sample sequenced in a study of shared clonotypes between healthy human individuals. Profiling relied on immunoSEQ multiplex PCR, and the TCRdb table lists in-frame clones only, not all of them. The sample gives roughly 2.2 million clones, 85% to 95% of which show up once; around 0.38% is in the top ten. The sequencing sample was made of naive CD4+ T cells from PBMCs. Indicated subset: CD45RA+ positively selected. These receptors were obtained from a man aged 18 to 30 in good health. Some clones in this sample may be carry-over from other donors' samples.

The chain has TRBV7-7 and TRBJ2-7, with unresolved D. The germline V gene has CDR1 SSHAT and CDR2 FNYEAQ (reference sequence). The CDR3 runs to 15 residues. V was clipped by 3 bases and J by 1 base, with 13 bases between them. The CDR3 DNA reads TGTGCCAGCAGCTTCGCGCAAGGAAGATCCTACGAGCAGTACTTC. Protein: CASSFAQGRSYEQYF.

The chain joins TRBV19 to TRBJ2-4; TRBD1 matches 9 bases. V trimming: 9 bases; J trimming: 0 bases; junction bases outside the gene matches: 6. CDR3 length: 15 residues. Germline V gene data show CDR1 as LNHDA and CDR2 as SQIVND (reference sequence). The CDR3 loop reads CASGTGSVAKNIQYF. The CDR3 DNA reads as TGTGCCAGCGGGACAGGGTCGGTAGCCAAAAACATTCAGTACTTC.

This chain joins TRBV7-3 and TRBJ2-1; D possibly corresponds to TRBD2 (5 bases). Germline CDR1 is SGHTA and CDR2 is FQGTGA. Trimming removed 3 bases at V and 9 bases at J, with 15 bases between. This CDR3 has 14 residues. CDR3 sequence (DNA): TGTGCCAGCAGCTTCAGCGGAGGAGGTCCTGAGCAGTTCTTC. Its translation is CASSFSGGGPEQFF.

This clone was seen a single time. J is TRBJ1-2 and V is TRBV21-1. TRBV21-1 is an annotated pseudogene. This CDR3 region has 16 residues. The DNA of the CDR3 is TGTGCCAGCAGCAAACTCAATGGACCGACCAACTATGGCTACACCTTC. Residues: CASSKLNGPTNYGYTF.

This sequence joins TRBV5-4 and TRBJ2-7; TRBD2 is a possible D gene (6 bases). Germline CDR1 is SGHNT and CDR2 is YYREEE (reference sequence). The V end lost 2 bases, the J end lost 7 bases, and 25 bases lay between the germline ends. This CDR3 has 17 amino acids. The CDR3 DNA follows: TGTGCCAGCAGCTTACGTTTCGGATCCGGGAGTGGAGGAGAGCAGTACTTC. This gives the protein CASSLRFGSGSGGEQYF.

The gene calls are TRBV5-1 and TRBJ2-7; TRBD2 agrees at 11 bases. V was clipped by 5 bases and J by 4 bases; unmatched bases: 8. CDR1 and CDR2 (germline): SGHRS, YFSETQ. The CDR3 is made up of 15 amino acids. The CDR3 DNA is TGCGCCAGCAGTGTAGCGGGAGGGCCCATGTACGAGCAGTACTTC. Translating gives CASSVAGGPMYEQYF.

CDR3 sequence reads: CASSFWGYEQYF. The CDR3 nucleotides read TGTGCCAGCAGCTTTTGGGGATACGAGCAGTACTTC. The chain carries TRBV5-4 and TRBJ2-7; D unclear. The V and J ends lost 2 bases and 4 bases respectively, with 7 bases between them. The CDR3 length is 12 residues. In germline, CDR1 is SGHNT, CDR2 YYREEE (reference sequence).

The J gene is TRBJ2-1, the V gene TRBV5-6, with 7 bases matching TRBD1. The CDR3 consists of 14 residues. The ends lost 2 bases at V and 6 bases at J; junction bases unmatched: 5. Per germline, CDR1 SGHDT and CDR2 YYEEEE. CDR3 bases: TGTGCCAGCAGCTTATACAGGGGTGTCAATGAGCAGTTCTTC. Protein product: CASSLYRGVNEQFF.

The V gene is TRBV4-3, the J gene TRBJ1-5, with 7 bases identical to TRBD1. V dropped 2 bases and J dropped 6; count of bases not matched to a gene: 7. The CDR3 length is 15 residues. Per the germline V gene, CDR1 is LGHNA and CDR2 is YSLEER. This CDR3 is CASSQQTGIGQPQHF. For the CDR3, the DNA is TGCGCCAGCAGCCAACAGACAGGGATCGGTCAGCCCCAGCATTTT.

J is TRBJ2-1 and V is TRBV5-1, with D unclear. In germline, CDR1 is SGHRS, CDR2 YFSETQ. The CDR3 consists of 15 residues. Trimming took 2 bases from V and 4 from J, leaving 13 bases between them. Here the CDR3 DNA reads TGCGCCAGCAGCTTACATCCTCAGGAATACAATGAGCAGTTCTTC. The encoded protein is CASSLHPQEYNEQFF. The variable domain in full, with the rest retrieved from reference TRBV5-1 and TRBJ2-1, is KAGVTQTPRYLIKTRGQQVTLSCSPISGHRSVSWYQQTPGQGLQFLFEYFSETQRNKGNFPGRFSGRQFSNSRSEMNVSTLELGDSALYLCASSLHPQEYNEQFFGPGTRLTVL.

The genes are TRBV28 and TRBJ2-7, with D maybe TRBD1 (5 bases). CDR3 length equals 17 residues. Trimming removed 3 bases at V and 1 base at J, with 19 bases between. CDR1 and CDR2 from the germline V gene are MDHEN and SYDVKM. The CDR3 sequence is CASSFSPQGKGSYEQYF. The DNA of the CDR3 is TGTGCCAGCAGTTTCTCCCCCCAGGGTAAGGGATCCTACGAGCAGTACTTC.

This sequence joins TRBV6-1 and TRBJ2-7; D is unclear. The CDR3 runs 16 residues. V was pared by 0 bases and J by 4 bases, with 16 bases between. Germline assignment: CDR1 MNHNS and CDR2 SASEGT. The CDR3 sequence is CASSEAGSGPRYEQYF. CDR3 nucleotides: TGTGCCAGCAGTGAAGCAGGGTCGGGTCCCAGGTACGAGCAGTACTTC.

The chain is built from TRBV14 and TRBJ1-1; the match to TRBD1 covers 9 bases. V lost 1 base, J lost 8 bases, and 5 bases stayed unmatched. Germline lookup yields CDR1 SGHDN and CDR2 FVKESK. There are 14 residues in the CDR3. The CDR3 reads CASSQGSGQGEAFF. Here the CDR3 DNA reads TGTGCCAGCAGCCAAGGGTCGGGACAGGGAGAAGCTTTCTTT. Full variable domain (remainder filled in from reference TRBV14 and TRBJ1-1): EAGVTQFPSHSVIEKGQTVTLRCDPISGHDNLYWYRRVMGKEIKFLLHFVKESKQDESGMPNNRFLAERTGGTYSTLKVQPAELEDSGVYFCASSQGSGQGEAFFGQGTRLTVV.

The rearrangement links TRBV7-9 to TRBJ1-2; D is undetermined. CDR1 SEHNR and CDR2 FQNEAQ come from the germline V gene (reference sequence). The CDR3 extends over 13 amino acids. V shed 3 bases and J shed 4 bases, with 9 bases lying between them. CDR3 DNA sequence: TGTGCCAGCAGCTTTAGGAGTACCTATGGCTACACCTTC. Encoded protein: CASSFRSTYGYTF.

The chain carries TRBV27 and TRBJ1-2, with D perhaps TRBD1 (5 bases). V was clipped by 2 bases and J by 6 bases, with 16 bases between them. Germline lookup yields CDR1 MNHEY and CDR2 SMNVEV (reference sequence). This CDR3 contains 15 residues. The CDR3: CASSLGAGLVHGYTF. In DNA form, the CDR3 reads TGTGCCAGCAGTTTAGGTGCGGGACTAGTTCATGGCTACACCTTC.

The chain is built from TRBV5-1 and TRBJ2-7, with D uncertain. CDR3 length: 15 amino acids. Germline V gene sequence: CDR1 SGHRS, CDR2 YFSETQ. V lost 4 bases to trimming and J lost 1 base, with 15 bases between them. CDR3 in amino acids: CASSPEGVGSYEQYF. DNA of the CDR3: TGCGCCAGCAGCCCGGAAGGTGTAGGATCCTACGAGCAGTACTTC.

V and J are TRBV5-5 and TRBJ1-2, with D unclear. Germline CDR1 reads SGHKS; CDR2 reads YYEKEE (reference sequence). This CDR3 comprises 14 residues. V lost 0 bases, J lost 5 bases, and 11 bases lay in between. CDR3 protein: CASSLADVGYGYTF. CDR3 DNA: TGTGCCAGCAGCTTGGCCGACGTAGGTTATGGCTACACCTTC.

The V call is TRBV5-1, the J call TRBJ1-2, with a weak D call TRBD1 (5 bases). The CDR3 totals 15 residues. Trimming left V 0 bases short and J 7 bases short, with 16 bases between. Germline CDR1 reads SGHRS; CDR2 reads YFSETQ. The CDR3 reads CASSLEGPRTGGYTF. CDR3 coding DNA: TGCGCCAGCAGCTTGGAGGGACCCCGTACCGGTGGCTACACCTTC.

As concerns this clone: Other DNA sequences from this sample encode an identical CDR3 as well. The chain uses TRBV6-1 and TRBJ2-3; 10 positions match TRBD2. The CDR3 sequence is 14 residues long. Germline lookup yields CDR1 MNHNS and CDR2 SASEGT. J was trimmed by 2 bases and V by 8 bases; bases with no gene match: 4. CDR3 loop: CASRTSGLTDTQYF. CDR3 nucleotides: TGTGCCAGCCGGACTAGCGGTCTCACAGATACGCAGTATTTT.

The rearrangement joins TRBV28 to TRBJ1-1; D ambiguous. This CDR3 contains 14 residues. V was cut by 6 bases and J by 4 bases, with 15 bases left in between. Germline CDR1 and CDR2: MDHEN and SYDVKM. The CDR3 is CASRKGRLATEAFF. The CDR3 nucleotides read TGTGCCAGCAGGAAAGGGAGGCTGGCCACTGAAGCTTTCTTT.

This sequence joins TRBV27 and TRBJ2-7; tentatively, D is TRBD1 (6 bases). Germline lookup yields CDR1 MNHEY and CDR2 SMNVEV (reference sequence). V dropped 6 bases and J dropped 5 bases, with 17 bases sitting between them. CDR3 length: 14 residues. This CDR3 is CASSHRDRDDEQYF. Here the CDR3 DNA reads TGTGCCAGCAGCCACAGGGACCGAGACGACGAGCAGTACTTC.

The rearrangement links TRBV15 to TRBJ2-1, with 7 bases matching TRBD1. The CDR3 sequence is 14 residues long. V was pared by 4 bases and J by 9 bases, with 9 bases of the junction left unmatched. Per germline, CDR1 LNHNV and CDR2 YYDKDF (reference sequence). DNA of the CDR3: TGTGCCACCAGCAACTTACAGGGGACGGGTGAGCAGTTCTTC. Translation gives CATSNLQGTGEQFF. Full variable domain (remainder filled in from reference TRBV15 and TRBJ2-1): DAMVIQNPRYQVTQFGKPVTLSCSQTLNHNVMYWYQQKSSQAPKLLFHYYDKDFNNEADTPDNFQSRRPNTSFCFLDIRSPGLGDTAMYLCATSNLQGTGEQFFGPGTRLTVL.